The rows below give T cell receptor beta chains drawn from one sample of a study of T-cell reconstitution after alpha-beta-depleted transplantation in children. TCRdb reanalysed the PCR reads using MiXCR and keeps one entry per CDR3 protein. The data contain about 400,000 distinct CDR3 sequences, around 21% of them singletons. Material: PBMCs from the stem cell graft donor, obtained from the stem cell graft. The receptors derive from a human donor who donated a stem cell graft to a child with acute myeloid leukemia. The CDR3 runs from the conserved cysteine through the conserved F or W. A D gene is named only where the DNA matches it firmly. Size tells how often a clone was seen (once, few, many) or the class of an expanded clone, and some rows leave it out.

size	V	D	J	CDR3	DNA
-	TRBV29-1	TRBD1	TRBJ1-1	CSVYGTGSNTEAFF	TGCAGCGTCTACGGGACAGGGTCAAACACTGAAGCTTTCTTT
few	TRBV12-3/TRBV12-4	TRBD2	TRBJ2-7	CASSSLGGSDEQYF	TGTGCCAGCAGTTCGCTGGGCGGGAGCGACGAGCAGTACTTC
few	TRBV11-2	-	TRBJ2-1	CASSFQRTSYNEQFF	TGTGCCAGCAGCTTTCAGCGGACCTCCTACAATGAGCAGTTCTTC
few	TRBV7-2	-	TRBJ1-2	CASSLERLAGYTF	TGTGCCAGCAGCTTAGAACGGCTTGCTGGCTACACCTTC
many	TRBV20-1	-	TRBJ2-7	CSARERYEQYF	TGCAGTGCTAGAGAGCGTTACGAGCAGTACTTC
-	TRBV7-9	TRBD1	TRBJ2-2	CATTTGMNTGELFF	TGTGCCACCACGACAGGGATGAACACCGGGGAGCTGTTTTTT
few	TRBV9	-	TRBJ1-6	CASSVAPGPNSPLHF	TGTGCCAGCAGCGTAGCTCCGGGGCCTAATTCACCCCTCCACTTT
many	TRBV29-1	TRBD2	TRBJ2-1	CSPGELAGQQFF	TGCAGCCCCGGGGAACTAGCGGGCCAACAGTTCTTC
few	TRBV12-3/TRBV12-4	-	TRBJ2-1	CASSFASLGGPSYNEQFF	TGTGCCAGCAGTTTTGCGTCACTAGGGGGACCCTCCTACAATGAGCAGTTCTTC
many	TRBV18	TRBD2	TRBJ2-7	CASSLLAGSSYEQYF	TGTGCCAGCTCACTTCTAGCGGGGTCCTCCTACGAGCAGTACTTC
-	TRBV4-3	-	TRBJ2-7	CASSQSDFGSSYEQYF	TGCGCCAGCAGCCAATCGGACTTCGGGAGCTCCTACGAGCAGTACTTC
-	TRBV5-6	TRBD1	TRBJ2-7	CASSQGQGYYEQYF	TGTGCCAGCAGCCAGGGACAGGGATACTACGAGCAGTACTTC
many	TRBV4-3	-	TRBJ2-3	CASSQDLFADTQYF	TGCGCCAGCAGCCAAGATCTATTCGCAGATACGCAGTATTTT
many	TRBV5-1	TRBD1	TRBJ2-3	CASSPTGADTQYF	TGTGCCAGCAGTCCTACAGGGGCAGATACGCAGTATTTT
few	TRBV7-3	-	TRBJ2-7	CASSLQQGSLYEQYF	TGTGCCAGCAGCTTACAGCAGGGGTCACTCTACGAGCAGTACTTC
-	TRBV15	TRBD1	TRBJ2-1	CATSGRDRGTYNEQFF	TGTGCCACCAGCGGAAGGGACAGGGGAACCTACAATGAGCAGTTCTTC
many	TRBV28	-	TRBJ2-5	CASSIGTHGETQYF	TGTGCCAGCAGTATCGGGACCCACGGAGAGACCCAGTACTTC
many	TRBV29-1	-	TRBJ2-1	CSVAEGVNRNEQFF	TGCAGCGTCGCCGAGGGGGTTAATAGGAATGAGCAGTTCTTC
many	TRBV20-1	TRBD2	TRBJ2-7	CSANPSGSYEQYF	TGCAGTGCTAACCCTAGCGGGAGTTACGAGCAGTACTTC
many	TRBV20-1	-	TRBJ1-1	CSARPSDSHTEAFF	TGCAGTGCTAGACCTTCGGACAGCCACACTGAAGCTTTCTTT
-	TRBV7-9	-	TRBJ2-7	CASSSVAASSYEQYF	TGTGCCAGCAGCTCAGTCGCGGCGAGCTCCTACGAGCAGTACTTC
many	TRBV12-3/TRBV12-4	-	TRBJ2-1	CASRGQFNEQFF	TGTGCCAGCAGGGGACAATTCAATGAGCAGTTCTTC
many	TRBV7-2	-	TRBJ2-7	CASSLVPRNYEQYF	TGTGCCAGCAGCTTAGTACCCCGCAACTACGAGCAGTACTTC
many	TRBV25-1	-	TRBJ1-5	CASSEDDSSNQPQHF	TGTGCCAGCAGTGAGGACGACAGTAGCAATCAGCCCCAGCATTTT
few	TRBV29-1	TRBD1	TRBJ2-2	CSARYTPAGTGRTGELFF	TGCAGCGCACGTTACACACCGGCCGGGACAGGACGGACCGGGGAGCTGTTTTTT
few	TRBV12-3/TRBV12-4	-	TRBJ2-3	CASTFDASRTDTQYF	TGTGCCAGCACGTTTGACGCCTCCCGGACAGATACGCAGTATTTT
many	TRBV27	-	TRBJ2-2	CASRRPGTPNTGELFF	TGTGCCAGCAGACGCCCAGGGACCCCGAACACCGGGGAGCTGTTTTTT
-	TRBV12-3/TRBV12-4	-	TRBJ2-2	CASLTGQNTGELFF	TGTGCCAGCCTTACGGGACAGAACACCGGGGAGCTGTTTTTT
-	TRBV25-1	TRBD2	TRBJ2-1	CASSETPGGPTYNEQFF	TGTGCCAGCAGTGAAACCCCGGGAGGTCCTACCTACAATGAGCAGTTCTTC
few	TRBV20-1	TRBD2	TRBJ2-1	CSACRLAGERSMTEQFF	TGCAGTGCTTGCAGACTAGCGGGAGAGAGGTCGATGACTGAGCAGTTCTTC
many	TRBV6-5	TRBD1	TRBJ1-1	CASRYRGRGTEAFF	TGTGCCAGCAGATACAGGGGGCGCGGCACTGAAGCTTTCTTT
once	TRBV10-3	TRBD2	TRBJ2-3	CAISEGSGRDTQYF	TGTGCCATCAGTGAGGGTAGCGGGAGGGATACGCAGTATTTT
-	TRBV28	-	TRBJ1-5	CASSLEGGRWNQPQHF	TGTGCCAGCAGTTTAGAGGGTGGGAGGTGGAATCAGCCCCAGCATTTT
-	TRBV24-1	TRBD1	TRBJ2-7	CATSERGQGAASSYEQYF	TGTGCCACCAGTGAACGTGGACAGGGGGCGGCCAGCTCCTACGAGCAGTACTTC
-	TRBV20-1	TRBD2	TRBJ2-3	CSARGRIAGGDTQYF	TGCAGTGCTAGAGGCAGAATAGCGGGAGGAGATACGCAGTATTTT
few	TRBV20-1	TRBD2	TRBJ2-1	CSALLAGLGYEQFF	TGCAGTGCTCTCCTAGCGGGACTAGGCTATGAGCAGTTCTTC
many	TRBV6-4	TRBD2	TRBJ2-3	CASSDSASGSTDTQYF	TGTGCCAGCAGTGACTCGGCTAGCGGGAGCACAGATACGCAGTATTTT
many	TRBV20-1	TRBD2	TRBJ2-7	CSASQPSGSYEQYF	TGCAGTGCCAGCCAGCCTAGCGGATCCTACGAGCAGTACTTC
many	TRBV3-1	-	TRBJ2-1	CASSQDFRSGEQFF	TGTGCCAGCAGCCAGGATTTCAGGTCGGGTGAGCAGTTCTTC
many	TRBV29-1	-	TRBJ2-2	CSGQAGSNTGELFF	TGCAGCGGGCAGGCGGGATCAAACACCGGGGAGCTGTTTTTT
few	TRBV28	TRBD1	TRBJ2-3	CASPAGDRDTDTQYF	TGTGCCAGCCCCGCGGGGGACAGGGACACAGATACGCAGTATTTT
few	TRBV7-9	-	TRBJ1-1	CASSPPDTLNTEAFF	TGTGCCAGCAGCCCTCCGGACACCCTCAACACTGAAGCTTTCTTT
many	TRBV28	-	TRBJ1-2	CASSLVGGGYGYTF	TGTGCCAGCAGTTTGGTGGGGGGCGGCTATGGCTACACCTTC
few	TRBV20-1	TRBD2	TRBJ2-7	CSARDAPGLAGYEQYF	TGCAGTGCTAGAGATGCACCGGGACTAGCGGGTTACGAGCAGTACTTC
few	TRBV12-3/TRBV12-4	TRBD1	TRBJ1-3	CASSPPGQGTRRTNF	TGTGCCAGCAGCCCACCGGGACAGGGGACGAGGAGGACAAATTTT
few	TRBV20-1	-	TRBJ1-6	CSARGGTGNSPLHF	TGCAGTGCTAGAGGCGGGACGGGCAATTCACCCCTCCACTTT
few	TRBV10-3	TRBD1	TRBJ2-7	CAISEQGVDEQYF	TGTGCCATCAGTGAACAGGGGGTAGACGAGCAGTACTTC
many	TRBV20-1	TRBD2	TRBJ2-1	CSAPGTSGSQEQFF	TGCAGTGCCCCCGGGACTAGCGGGAGTCAAGAGCAGTTCTTC
-	TRBV12-3/TRBV12-4	-	TRBJ2-1	CATSSSSAYNEQFF	TGTGCCACCAGTAGTTCTAGCGCTTACAATGAGCAGTTCTTC
few	TRBV15	-	TRBJ1-2	CATSSSTTTGLGYTF	TGTGCCACCAGCAGTTCTACGACTACAGGGTTGGGCTACACCTTC
-	TRBV14	-	TRBJ2-3	CASSTNYYWGDTQYF	TGTGCCAGCAGCACGAACTACTATTGGGGAGATACGCAGTATTTT
-	TRBV29-1	TRBD2	TRBJ2-7	CSVAGSVYYEQYF	TGCAGCGTAGCGGGATCGGTCTACTACGAGCAGTACTTC
few	TRBV30	-	TRBJ1-1	CAWSASGTEAFF	TGTGCCTGGAGTGCCTCTGGCACTGAAGCTTTCTTT